This T cell receptor beta chain is drawn from a study of early T cells in non-severe SARS-CoV-2 infection. The CDR3 contains 16 residues. With 5 bases clipped from V and 8 bases from J, the junction kept 13 bases outside the gene matches. Germline CDR1 ENHRY, CDR2 SYGVKD. This clonotype was recorded many times. TCRdb passed the 5' RACE reads through MiXCR, listing each CDR3 protein once. The sample holds approximately 110,000 distinct CDR3 sequences, about 15% seen once. The sample consisted of whole blood. This chain uses TRBV10-3 with TRBJ1-2; 11 bases line up with TRBD1. The sequence derives from an adult who was a healthcare worker with PCR-confirmed SARS-CoV-2 infection or an uninfected control (not recorded which). The DNA for the CDR3 is TGTGCCATCAGTCTCGGGACAGGGGGACGTGATAAGGGCTACACCTTC. Its translation: CAISLGTGGRDKGYTF.